Listed below are T cell receptor beta chains from one sample, sequenced in a study of blood T cell repertoires in COVID-19. Using immunoSEQ multiplex PCR, the repertoire was profiled, and TCRdb retains in-frame clones only, with some absent. Counted here are about 310,000 clones, 80% to 90% occurring once; the ten biggest clones make up about 7.8%. Material: peripheral blood. These receptors were taken from a woman aged 45 to 65 who had recovered from COVID-19. Both conserved end residues are part of each CDR3. A D gene is named only where the DNA matches it firmly. For some rows the clone size is stated as once, few or many, or as a class when expanded; others skip it.

DNA	CDR3	D	J	size	V
TGTGCCAGCAGCGGGGGGACCTACAATGAGCAGTTCTTC	CASSGGTYNEQFF	.	TRBJ2-1	few	TRBV7-9
TGTGCCAGCAGCTGGGCAGGTATAAACACTGAAGCTTTCTTT	CASSWAGINTEAFF	.	TRBJ1-1	.	TRBV7-2
TGTGCCAGCAGGAACAGGGAGACAAACTATGGCTACACCTTC	CASRNRETNYGYTF	.	TRBJ1-2	few	TRBV9
TGTGCCAGCAGTTGGCCGCAATCGGGGAACACTGAAGCTTTCTTT	CASSWPQSGNTEAFF	.	TRBJ1-1	.	TRBV28
TGTGCCACCGGCGTGGAGAATTCACCCCTCCACTTT	CATGVENSPLHF	.	TRBJ1-6	.	TRBV3-1/TRBV3-2
TGTGCCAGCAGTTTTTACCCAGGGAATCAGCCCCAGCATTTT	CASSFYPGNQPQHF	.	TRBJ1-5	once	TRBV27
TGTGCCAGCAGCTTACACGGGGGTTCGGACACTGAAGCTTTCTTT	CASSLHGGSDTEAFF	.	TRBJ1-1	few	TRBV7-9
TGTGCCAGCAGCCAAGGGACAGGGAGTCAAGAGACCCAGTACTTC	CASSQGTGSQETQYF	TRBD1	TRBJ2-5	once	TRBV3-1/TRBV3-2
TGTGCCAGCAGTGACAGGGGGTATGGCTACACCTTC	CASSDRGYGYTF	TRBD1	TRBJ1-2	.	TRBV2
TGCGCCAGCAGCCAAACGAGCGGATACGGCGATGAGCAGTTCTTC	CASSQTSGYGDEQFF	.	TRBJ2-1	.	TRBV4-3
TGTGCCACCAGCACTTATTCCGGGACAGTTAAACTAGCCAAAAACATTCAGTACTTC	CATSTYSGTVKLAKNIQYF	TRBD1	TRBJ2-4	.	TRBV15